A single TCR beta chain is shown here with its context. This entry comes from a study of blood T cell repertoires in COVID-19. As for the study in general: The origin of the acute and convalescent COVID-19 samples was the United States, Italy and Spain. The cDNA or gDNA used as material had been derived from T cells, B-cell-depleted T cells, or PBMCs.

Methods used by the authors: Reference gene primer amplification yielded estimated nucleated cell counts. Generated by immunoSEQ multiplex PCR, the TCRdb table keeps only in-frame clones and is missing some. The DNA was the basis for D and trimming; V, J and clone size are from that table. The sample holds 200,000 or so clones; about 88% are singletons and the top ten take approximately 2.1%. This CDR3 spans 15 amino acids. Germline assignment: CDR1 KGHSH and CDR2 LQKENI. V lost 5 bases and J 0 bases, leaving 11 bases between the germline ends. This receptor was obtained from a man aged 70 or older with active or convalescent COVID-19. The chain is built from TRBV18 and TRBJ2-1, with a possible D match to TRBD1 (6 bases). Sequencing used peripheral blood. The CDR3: CASSATGNSYNEQFF. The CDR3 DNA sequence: TGTGCCAGCTCAGCGACAGGAAACTCCTACAATGAGCAGTTCTTC.